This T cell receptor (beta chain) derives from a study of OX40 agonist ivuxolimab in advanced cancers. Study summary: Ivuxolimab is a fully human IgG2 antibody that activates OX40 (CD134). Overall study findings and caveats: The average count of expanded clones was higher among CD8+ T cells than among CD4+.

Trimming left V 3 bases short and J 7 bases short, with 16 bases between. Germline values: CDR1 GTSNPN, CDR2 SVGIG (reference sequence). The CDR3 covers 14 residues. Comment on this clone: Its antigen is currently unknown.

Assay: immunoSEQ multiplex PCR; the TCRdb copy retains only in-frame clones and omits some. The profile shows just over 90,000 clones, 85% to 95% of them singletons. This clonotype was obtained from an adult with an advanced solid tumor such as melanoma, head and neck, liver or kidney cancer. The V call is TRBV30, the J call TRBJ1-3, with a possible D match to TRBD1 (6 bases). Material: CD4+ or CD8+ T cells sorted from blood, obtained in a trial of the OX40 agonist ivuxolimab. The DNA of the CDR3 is TGTGCCTGGAGCGCAGACAGGAGGCCTAACACCATATATTTT. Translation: CAWSADRRPNTIYF. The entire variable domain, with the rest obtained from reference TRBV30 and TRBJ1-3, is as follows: SQTIHQWPATLVQPVGSPLSLECTVEGTSNPNLYWYRQAAGRGLQLLFYSVGIGQISSEVPQNLSASRPQDRQFILSSKKLLLSDSGFYLCAWSADRRPNTIYFGEGSWLTVV.